The source of this T cell receptor beta chain is a study of identical twins. This CDR3 has 12 residues. The V gene lost 2 bases and the J gene lost 7 bases, with 8 bases spanning the gap. Germline V lookup: CDR1 SEHNR, CDR2 FQNEAQ (reference sequence). TCRdb re-derived calls from the 5' RACE reads in MiXCR, one entry per CDR3 protein. The sample lists about 690,000 distinct CDR3 sequences; 21% were seen once. This clonotype was detected only a few times. Its target is not known. Notes on the study in general: Low generation probability was overrepresented in out-of-frame alpha sequences shared by twins. Memory repertoires lacked the insertion deficit that abundant cord blood beta clonotypes showed.

Separately, the same data were catalogued under a study of T cells expressing NK-cell markers. That work adds: Of the CD8+ T cell pool in 6 or 7 donors, roughly 1.0-7.5% was accounted for by dominant NKG2C+ clonotypes.

The chain links TRBV7-9 to TRBJ1-1; a possible D gene is TRBD1 (6 bases). Sequenced input: PBMCs. The TCR originated in a woman younger than 35 in good health. Written as DNA, the CDR3 is TGTGCCAGCAGCTTAATGACAGGTGAAGCTTTCTTT. This translates into CASSLMTGEAFF.